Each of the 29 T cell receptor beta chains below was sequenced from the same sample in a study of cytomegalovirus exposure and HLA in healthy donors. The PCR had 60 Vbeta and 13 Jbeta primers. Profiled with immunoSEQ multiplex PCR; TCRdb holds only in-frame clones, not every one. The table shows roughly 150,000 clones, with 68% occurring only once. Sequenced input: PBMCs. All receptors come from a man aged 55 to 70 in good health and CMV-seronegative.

CDR3 sequence (DNA): TGTGCCATCAGTGGCTCCGGGACAGGGGGCTTCGATGAGCAGTTCTTC. It is translated as CAISGSGTGGFDEQFF. The chain uses TRBV10-3 and TRBJ2-1, with 12 bases that match TRBD1. The CDR3 contains 16 residues. Germline V gene lookup returns CDR1 ENHRY and CDR2 SYGVKD. The ends lost 4 bases at V and 8 bases at J; junction bases unmatched: 9.

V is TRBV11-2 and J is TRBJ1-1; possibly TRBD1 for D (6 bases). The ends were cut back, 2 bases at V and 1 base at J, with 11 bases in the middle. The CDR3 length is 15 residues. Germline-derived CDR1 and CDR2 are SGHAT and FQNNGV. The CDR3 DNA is TGTGCCAGCAGCTTAAGGGCAGGGGCGAACACTGAAGCTTTCTTT. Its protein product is CASSLRAGANTEAFF. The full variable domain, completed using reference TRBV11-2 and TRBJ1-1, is EAGVAQSPRYKIIEKRQSVAFWCNPISGHATLYWYQQILGQGPKLLIQFQNNGVVDDSQLPKDRFSAERLKGVDSTLKIQPAKLEDSAVYLCASSLRAGANTEAFFGQGTRLTVV.

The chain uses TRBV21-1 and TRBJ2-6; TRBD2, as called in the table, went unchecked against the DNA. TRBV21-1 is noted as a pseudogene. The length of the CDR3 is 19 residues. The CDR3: CASSKVSGGLGSGANVLTF. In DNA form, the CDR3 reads TGTGCCAGCAGCAAAGTTTCCGGGGGTCTCGGCTCTGGGGCCAACGTCCTGACTTTC.

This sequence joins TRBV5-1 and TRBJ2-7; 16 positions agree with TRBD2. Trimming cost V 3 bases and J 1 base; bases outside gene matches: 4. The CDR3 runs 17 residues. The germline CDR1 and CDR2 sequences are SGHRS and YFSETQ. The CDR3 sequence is CASSSGTSGRVSYEQYF. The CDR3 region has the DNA TGCGCCAGCAGCTCCGGGACTAGCGGGAGGGTTTCCTACGAGCAGTACTTC.

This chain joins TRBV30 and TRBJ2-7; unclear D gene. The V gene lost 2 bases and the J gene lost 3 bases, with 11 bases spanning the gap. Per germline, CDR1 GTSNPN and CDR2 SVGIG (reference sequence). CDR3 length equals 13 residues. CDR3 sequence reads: CAWSTSHLYEQYF. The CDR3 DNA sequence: TGTGCCTGGAGTACCTCACACCTCTACGAGCAGTACTTC. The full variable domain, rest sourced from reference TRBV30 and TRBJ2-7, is SQTIHQWPATLVQPVGSPLSLECTVEGTSNPNLYWYRQAAGRGLQLLFYSVGIGQISSEVPQNLSASRPQDRQFILSSKKLLLSDSGFYLCAWSTSHLYEQYFGPGTRLTVT.

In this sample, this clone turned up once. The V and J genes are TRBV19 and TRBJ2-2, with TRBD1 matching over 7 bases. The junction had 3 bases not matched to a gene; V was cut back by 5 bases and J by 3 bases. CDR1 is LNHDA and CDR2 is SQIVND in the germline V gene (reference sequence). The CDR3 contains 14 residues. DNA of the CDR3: TGTGCCAGTAGTGTACAGGGGTACACCGGGGAGCTGTTTTTT. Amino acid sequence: CASSVQGYTGELFF.

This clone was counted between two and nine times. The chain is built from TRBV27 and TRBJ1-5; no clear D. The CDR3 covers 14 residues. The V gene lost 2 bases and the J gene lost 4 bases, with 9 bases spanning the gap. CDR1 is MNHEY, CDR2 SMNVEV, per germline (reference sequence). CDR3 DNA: TGTGCCAGCAGTTTAGGTCCAGGTAATCAGCCCCAGCATTTT. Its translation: CASSLGPGNQPQHF.

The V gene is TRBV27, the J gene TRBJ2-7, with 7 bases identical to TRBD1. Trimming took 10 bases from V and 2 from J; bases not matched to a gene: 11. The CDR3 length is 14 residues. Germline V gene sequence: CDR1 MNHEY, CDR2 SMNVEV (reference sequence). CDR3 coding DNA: TGTGCCACCCAGGCGACAGGGAACACCTACGAGCAGTACTTC. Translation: CATQATGNTYEQYF.

CDR3 loop: CASSVVDSGGEQFF. DNA for the CDR3: TGTGCCAGCAGCGTAGTTGATAGCGGGGGTGAGCAGTTCTTC. The gene calls are TRBV9 and TRBJ2-1; 9 nucleotides line up with TRBD2. Germline V gene sequence: CDR1 SGDLS, CDR2 YYNGEE. The trim removed 0 bases at V and 9 bases at J, leaving 4 bases unmatched. This CDR3 is 14 amino acids long.

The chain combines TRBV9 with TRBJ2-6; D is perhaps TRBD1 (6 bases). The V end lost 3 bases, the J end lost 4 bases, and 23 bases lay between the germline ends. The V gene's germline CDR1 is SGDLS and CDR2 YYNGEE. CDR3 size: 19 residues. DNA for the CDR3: TGTGCCAGCAGCGACAGACAGGCCGCTTCTGCGGCCGGGGCCAACGTCCTGACTTTC. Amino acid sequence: CASSDRQAASAAGANVLTF.

The CDR3: CASTFVAGEEKLFF. In DNA, the CDR3 is TGTGCCAGCACCTTCGTGGCGGGAGAAGAAAAACTGTTTTTT. This chain connects TRBV7-2 to TRBJ1-4, with no clear D. CDR1 SGHTA and CDR2 FQGNSA come from the germline V gene. This CDR3 comprises 14 residues. The ends were cut back, 7 bases at V and 8 bases at J, with 17 bases in the middle. The whole variable domain, remainder taken from reference TRBV7-2 and TRBJ1-4, is GAGVSQSPSNKVTEKGKDVELRCDPISGHTALYWYRQSLGQGLEFLIYFQGNSAPDKSGLPSDRFSAERTGGSVSTLTIQRTQQEDSAVYLCASTFVAGEEKLFFGSGTQLSVL.

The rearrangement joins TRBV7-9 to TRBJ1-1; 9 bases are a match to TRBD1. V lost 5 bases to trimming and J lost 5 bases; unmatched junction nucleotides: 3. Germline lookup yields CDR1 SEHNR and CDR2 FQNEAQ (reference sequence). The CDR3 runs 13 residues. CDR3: CASSGTGRTEAFF. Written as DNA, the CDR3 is TGTGCCAGCAGCGGGACAGGGCGAACTGAAGCTTTCTTT.

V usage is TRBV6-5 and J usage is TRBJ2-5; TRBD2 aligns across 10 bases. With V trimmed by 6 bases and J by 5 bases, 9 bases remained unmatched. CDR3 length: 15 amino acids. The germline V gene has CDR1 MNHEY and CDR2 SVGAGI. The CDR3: CASRIAGGEGETQYF. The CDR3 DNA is TGTGCCAGCAGAATAGCGGGGGGAGAAGGGGAGACCCAGTACTTC.

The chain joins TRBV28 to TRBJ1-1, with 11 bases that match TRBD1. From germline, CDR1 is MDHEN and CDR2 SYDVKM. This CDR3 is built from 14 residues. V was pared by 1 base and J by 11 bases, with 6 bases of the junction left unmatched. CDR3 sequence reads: CASSLSGTGGNAFF. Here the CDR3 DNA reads TGTGCCAGCAGTTTATCGGGGACAGGGGGTAACGCTTTCTTT.

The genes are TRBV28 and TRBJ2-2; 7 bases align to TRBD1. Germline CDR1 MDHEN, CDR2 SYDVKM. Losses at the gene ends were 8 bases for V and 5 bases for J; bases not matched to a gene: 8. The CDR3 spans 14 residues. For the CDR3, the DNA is TGTGCCAGCCGATACGGGACAGATACCGGGGAGCTGTTTTTT. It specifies CASRYGTDTGELFF.

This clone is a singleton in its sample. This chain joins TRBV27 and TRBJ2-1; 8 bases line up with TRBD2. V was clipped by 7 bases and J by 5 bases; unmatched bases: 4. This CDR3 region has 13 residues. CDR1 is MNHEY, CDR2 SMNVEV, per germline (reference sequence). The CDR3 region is CASKGGGNNEQFF. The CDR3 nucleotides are TGTGCCAGCAAGGGCGGGGGGAACAATGAGCAGTTCTTC.

The CDR3, as DNA: TGTGCCAGCACCCACCGGACAGGCTCCTACAATGAGCAGTTCTTC. It yields the protein CASTHRTGSYNEQFF. This chain joins TRBV27 and TRBJ2-1; TRBD1 matches 7 bases. With V trimmed by 7 bases and J by 0 bases, 6 bases remained unmatched. Germline-derived CDR1 and CDR2 are MNHEY and SMNVEV (reference sequence). The CDR3 loop spans 15 amino acids.

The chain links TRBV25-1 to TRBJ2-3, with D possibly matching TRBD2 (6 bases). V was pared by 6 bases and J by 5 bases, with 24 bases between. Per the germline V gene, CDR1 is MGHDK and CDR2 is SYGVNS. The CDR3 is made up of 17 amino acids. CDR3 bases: TGTGCCAGCAGGAGGGCTATTGGCGGGCGGGGTTTAGATACGCAGTATTTT. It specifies CASRRAIGGRGLDTQYF.

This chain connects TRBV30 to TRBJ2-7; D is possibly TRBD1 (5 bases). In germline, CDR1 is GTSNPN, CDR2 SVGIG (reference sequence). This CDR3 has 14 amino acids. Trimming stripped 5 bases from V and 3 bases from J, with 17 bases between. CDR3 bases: TGTGCCTGGGGCCGGGCAGGGCAGATCTACGAGCAGTACTTC. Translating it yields CAWGRAGQIYEQYF.

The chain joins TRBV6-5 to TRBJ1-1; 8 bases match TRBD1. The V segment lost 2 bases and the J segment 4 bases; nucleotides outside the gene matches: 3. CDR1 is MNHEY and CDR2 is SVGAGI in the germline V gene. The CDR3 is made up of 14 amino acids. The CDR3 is CASSYTQGATEAFF. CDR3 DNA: TGTGCCAGCAGTTACACCCAGGGGGCCACTGAAGCTTTCTTT.

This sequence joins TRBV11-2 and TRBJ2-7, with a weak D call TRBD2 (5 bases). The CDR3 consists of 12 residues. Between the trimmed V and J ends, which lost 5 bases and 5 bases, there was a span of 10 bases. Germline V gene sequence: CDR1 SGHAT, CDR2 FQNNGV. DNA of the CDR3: TGTGCCAGCAGCCAGATCGGGGACGAGCAGTACTTC. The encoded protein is CASSQIGDEQYF.

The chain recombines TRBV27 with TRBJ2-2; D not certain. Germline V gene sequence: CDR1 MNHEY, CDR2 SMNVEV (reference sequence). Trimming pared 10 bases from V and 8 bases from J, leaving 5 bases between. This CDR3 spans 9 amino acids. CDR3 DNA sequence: TGTGCCAAACGGGGGGAGCTGTTTTTT. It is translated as CAKRGELFF.

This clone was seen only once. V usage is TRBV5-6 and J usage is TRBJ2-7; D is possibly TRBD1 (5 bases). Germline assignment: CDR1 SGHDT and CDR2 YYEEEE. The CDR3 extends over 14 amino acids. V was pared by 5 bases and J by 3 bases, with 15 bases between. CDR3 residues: CASRQGSAYYEQYF. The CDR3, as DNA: TGTGCCAGCAGGCAGGGTTCGGCCTACTACGAGCAGTACTTC.

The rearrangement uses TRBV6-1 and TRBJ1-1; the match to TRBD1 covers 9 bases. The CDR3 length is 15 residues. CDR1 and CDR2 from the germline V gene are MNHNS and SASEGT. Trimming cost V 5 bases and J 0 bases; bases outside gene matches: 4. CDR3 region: CASSRDRAMNTEAFF. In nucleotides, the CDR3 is TGTGCCAGCAGTCGGGACAGGGCTATGAACACTGAAGCTTTCTTT.

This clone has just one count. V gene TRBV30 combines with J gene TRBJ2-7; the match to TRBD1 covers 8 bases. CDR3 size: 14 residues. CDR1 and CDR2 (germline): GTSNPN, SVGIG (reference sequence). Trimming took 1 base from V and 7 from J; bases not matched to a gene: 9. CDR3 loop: CAWSADRGWREQYF. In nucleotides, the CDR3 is TGTGCCTGGAGTGCCGACAGGGGCTGGCGGGAGCAGTACTTC.

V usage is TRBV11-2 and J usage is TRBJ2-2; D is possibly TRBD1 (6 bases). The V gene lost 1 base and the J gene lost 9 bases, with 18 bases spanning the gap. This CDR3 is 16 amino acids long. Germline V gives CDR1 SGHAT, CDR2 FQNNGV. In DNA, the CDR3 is TGTGCCAGCAGCTTAGTTCAGACAGGAGGCAACCGGGAGCTGTTTTTT. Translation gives CASSLVQTGGNRELFF.

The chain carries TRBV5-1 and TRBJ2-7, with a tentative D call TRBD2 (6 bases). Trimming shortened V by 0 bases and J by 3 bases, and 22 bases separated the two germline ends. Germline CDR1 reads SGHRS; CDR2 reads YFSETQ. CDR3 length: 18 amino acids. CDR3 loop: CASSLGLPRTTLNYEQYF. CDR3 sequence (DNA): TGCGCCAGCAGCTTGGGACTACCTCGGACTACGTTAAACTACGAGCAGTACTTC.

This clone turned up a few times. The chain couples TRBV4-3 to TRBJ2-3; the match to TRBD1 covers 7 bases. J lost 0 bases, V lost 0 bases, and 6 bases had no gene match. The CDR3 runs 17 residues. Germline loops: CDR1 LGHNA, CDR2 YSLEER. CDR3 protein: CASSQEVYRGSTDTQYF. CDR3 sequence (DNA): TGCGCCAGCAGCCAAGAAGTCTACAGGGGTAGCACAGATACGCAGTATTTT.

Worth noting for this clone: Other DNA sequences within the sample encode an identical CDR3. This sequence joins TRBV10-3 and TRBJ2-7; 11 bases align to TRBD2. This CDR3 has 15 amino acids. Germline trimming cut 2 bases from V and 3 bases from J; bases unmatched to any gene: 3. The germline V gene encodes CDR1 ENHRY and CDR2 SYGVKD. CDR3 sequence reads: CAISEGLAGGYEQYF. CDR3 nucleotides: TGTGCCATCAGTGAGGGGCTAGCGGGAGGCTACGAGCAGTACTTC.